Shown below are 21 T cell receptor beta chains from a single sample sequenced in a study of T cell repertoires in cytomegalovirus infection. TCRdb re-analysed the reads in MiXCR, keeping a single row per CDR3 protein. The sample lists approximately 300,000 distinct CDR3 sequences, 25% to 30% occurring once. The antigens for these receptors are not known. Here the sequenced sample was cultured PBMCs, taken from culture after CMV antigen stimulation. Receptors were obtained from a human donor in good health (CMV status not recorded). Some clones in this sample may be carry-over from other donors' samples.

The J gene is TRBJ1-1, the V gene TRBV12-3 or TRBV12-4, with a tentative D call TRBD1 (5 bases). This CDR3 has 14 amino acids. V was cut by 1 base and J by 1 base, with 7 bases left in between. The CDR3 DNA is TGTGCCAGCAGTTTAGGGGGGGAGAACACTGAAGCTTTCTTT. Translating gives CASSLGGENTEAFF.

CDR3 region: CSVEVAGVPDTQYF. DNA for the CDR3: TGCAGCGTTGAAGTAGCGGGAGTCCCAGATACGCAGTATTTT. V is TRBV29-1 and J is TRBJ2-3; 9 bases map to TRBD2. Germline lookup yields CDR1 SQVTM and CDR2 ANQGSEA. The CDR3 consists of 14 residues. The ends lost 1 base at V and 4 bases at J; junction bases unmatched: 3.

This clonotype was detected only a few times. The chain uses TRBV7-9 and TRBJ2-7; 11 bases line up with TRBD1. Germline V gene data show CDR1 as SEHNR and CDR2 as FQNEAQ (reference sequence). CDR3 length: 15 amino acids. V dropped 6 bases and J dropped 5; count of bases not matched to a gene: 9. CDR3 sequence reads: CASSTTGTGGNEQYF. CDR3 DNA: TGTGCCAGCAGTACAACCGGGACAGGGGGAAACGAGCAGTACTTC.

This clonotype was observed a few times. The CDR3 sequence: CASSLSSVHQPQHF. The CDR3 DNA reads TGTGCCAGCAGCTTGTCGTCAGTCCACCAGCCCCAGCATTTT. This chain uses TRBV7-2 with TRBJ1-5; D unclear. Germline-derived CDR1 and CDR2 are SGHTA and FQGNSA. The CDR3 runs 14 residues. Between the trimmed V and J ends, which lost 3 bases and 7 bases, there was a span of 13 bases.

A few counts support this clonotype. The chain employs TRBV10-3 and TRBJ2-7; no clear D gene. Germline lookup yields CDR1 ENHRY and CDR2 SYGVKD. The V and J ends lost 0 bases and 4 bases respectively, with 13 bases between them. The CDR3 has 15 residues. CDR3 loop: CAISESRPPAYEQYF. The CDR3 coding sequence is TGTGCCATCAGTGAGTCGAGGCCACCGGCATACGAGCAGTACTTC.

This clonotype was detected a few times. The chain employs TRBV5-1 and TRBJ2-1; perhaps TRBD2 as D (5 bases). The CDR3 spans 14 residues. The germline V gene encodes CDR1 SGHRS and CDR2 YFSETQ. V was clipped by 0 bases and J by 8 bases, with 12 bases between them. Here the CDR3 DNA reads TGCGCCAGCAGCTTGGTGATAGCGTCGGATGAGCAGTTCTTC. It specifies CASSLVIASDEQFF.

V gene TRBV2 combines with J gene TRBJ2-7; TRBD1 matches at 7 bases. The J segment lost 2 bases and the V segment lost 9 bases, leaving 7 bases of the junction unmatched. Per the germline V gene, CDR1 is SNHLY and CDR2 is FYNNEI. The CDR3 loop spans 13 amino acids. In nucleotides, the CDR3 is TGTGCCAGTGGGACAGAAATTACCTACGAGCAGTACTTC. As protein: CASGTEITYEQYF. The complete variable domain, with remaining parts taken from reference TRBV2 and TRBJ2-7, reads EPEVTQTPSHQVTQMGQEVILRCVPISNHLYFYWYRQILGQKVEFLVSFYNNEISEKSEIFDDQFSVERPDGSNFTLKIRSTKLEDSAMYFCASGTEITYEQYFGPGTRLTVT.

The chain uses TRBV9 and TRBJ2-6; D tentatively reads TRBD1 or TRBD2 (5 bases each). CDR3 length: 18 residues. The germline CDR1 and CDR2 sequences are SGDLS and YYNGEE. The germline V and J ends were trimmed by 3 bases and 0 bases, with 16 bases remaining between them. CDR3: CASSAPQGVGSGANVLTF. CDR3 nucleotides: TGTGCCAGCAGCGCCCCCCAGGGAGTTGGCTCTGGGGCCAACGTCCTGACTTTC.

A few counts support this clonotype. The chain joins TRBV7-9 to TRBJ2-2; D may be TRBD1 (5 bases). The V end was cut by 2 bases, the J end by 7 bases, with 11 bases between. Germline CDR1 reads SEHNR; CDR2 reads FQNEAQ (reference sequence). The CDR3 spans 14 residues. The CDR3 region has the DNA TGTGCCAGCAGCTTATCCAGGGTTGGCGGGGAGCTGTTTTTT. This encodes CASSLSRVGGELFF.

The chain has TRBV3-1 and TRBJ1-1; no firm D call. Germline CDR1 LGHDT, CDR2 YNNKEL (reference sequence). V was shortened by 1 base and J by 1 base, with 4 bases between the two germline ends. The CDR3 totals 13 residues. CDR3 sequence: CASSQVTNTEAFF. For the CDR3, the DNA is TGTGCCAGCAGCCAAGTAACGAACACTGAAGCTTTCTTT.

The rearrangement links TRBV5-6 to TRBJ2-7; 8 bases agree with TRBD1. Trimming cost V 2 bases and J 1 base; bases outside gene matches: 5. This CDR3 spans 15 amino acids. Germline V gene sequence: CDR1 SGHDT, CDR2 YYEEEE. CDR3: CASSFRDRKSYEQYF. In DNA, the CDR3 is TGTGCCAGCAGCTTCCGGGACAGGAAATCCTACGAGCAGTACTTC. Combining the CDR3 with reference TRBV5-6 and TRBJ2-7 gives the whole variable domain DAGVTQSPTHLIKTRGQQVTLRCSPKSGHDTVSWYQQALGQGPQFIFQYYEEEERQRGNFPDRFSGHQFPNYSSELNVNALLLGDSALYLCASSFRDRKSYEQYFGPGTRLTVT.

This chain joins TRBV5-4 and TRBJ1-6; D unclear. The CDR3 consists of 14 residues. The V end was cut by 0 bases, the J end by 3 bases, with 4 bases between. Germline assignment: CDR1 SGHNT and CDR2 YYREEE (reference sequence). This CDR3 is CASSLDNYNSPLHF. CDR3 DNA sequence: TGTGCCAGCAGCTTGGACAACTATAATTCACCCCTCCACTTT.

This chain joins TRBV20-1 and TRBJ1-4; TRBD1 aligns across 8 bases. Germline CDR1 reads DFQATT; CDR2 reads SNEGSKA (reference sequence). The junction had 3 bases not matched to a gene; V was cut back by 3 bases and J by 0 bases. CDR3 length: 15 residues. CDR3 residues: CSARTGEATNEKLFF. The CDR3 DNA follows: TGCAGTGCTAGGACAGGGGAAGCAACTAATGAAAAACTGTTTTTT.

The rearrangement links TRBV7-2 to TRBJ2-1; D possibly uses TRBD1 or TRBD2 (5 bases each). V gave up 7 bases and J gave up 6 bases, with 16 bases separating them. This CDR3 comprises 14 residues. CDR1 is SGHTA and CDR2 is FQGNSA in the germline V gene. In DNA form, the CDR3 reads TGTGCCAGCACCGTGCGCAGGGCGGGCAATGAGCAGTTCTTC. Amino acids: CASTVRRAGNEQFF.

The chain combines TRBV28 with TRBJ1-5; D not certain. The CDR3 has 15 residues. Trimming left V 3 bases short and J 2 bases short, with 11 bases between. Germline V gene lookup returns CDR1 MDHEN and CDR2 SYDVKM. CDR3 in amino acids: CASSFNRWRNQPQHF. CDR3 coding DNA: TGTGCCAGCAGTTTCAATCGGTGGCGCAATCAGCCCCAGCATTTT.

A few counts support this clonotype. The chain recombines TRBV7-8 with TRBJ2-1; 10 nucleotides line up with TRBD2. Trimming at V came to 5 bases and at J to 2 bases, leaving 9 bases not matched to a gene. This CDR3 contains 17 residues. Germline V CDR1 and CDR2: SGHVS, FQNEAQ. The DNA of the CDR3 is TGTGCCAGCAGCCCCTGGACTAGCGGAACTACCTACAATGAGCAGTTCTTC. Its translation: CASSPWTSGTTYNEQFF.

The chain is built from TRBV6-1 and TRBJ2-1, with 8 bases lining up with TRBD2. The CDR3 is 17 residues long. Germline V gene data show CDR1 as MNHNS and CDR2 as SASEGT. The V segment lost 5 bases and the J segment 10 bases; nucleotides outside the gene matches: 19. CDR3 loop: CASSYGGDFYSSGEQFF. CDR3 DNA sequence: TGTGCCAGCAGTTACGGGGGGGACTTTTACTCCTCCGGCGAGCAGTTCTTC.

This clonotype has more than one count but fewer than ten. The chain recombines TRBV12-3 or TRBV12-4 with TRBJ1-2; D perhaps matches TRBD1 (6 bases). The CDR3 has 12 amino acids. V shed 6 bases and J shed 3 bases, with 8 bases lying between them. CDR3 in amino acids: CASRRTDYGYTF. CDR3 coding DNA: TGTGCCAGCAGACGGACAGACTATGGCTACACCTTC.

The table lists this clonotype with many counts. V gene TRBV7-2 combines with J gene TRBJ1-3, with 7 nucleotides matching TRBD1. Germline CDR1 is SGHTA and CDR2 is FQGNSA. The CDR3 runs 17 residues. V lost 1 base to trimming and J lost 2 bases; unmatched junction nucleotides: 8. DNA for the CDR3: TGTGCCAGCAGCTTAGTTGGAAGCGGACAGGCTGGAAACACCATATATTTT. This codes for CASSLVGSGQAGNTIYF.

This clonotype was picked up many times. CDR3 coding DNA: TGTGCCAGCAGCTTAGCGGAGGTGGGGAACACTGAAGCTTTCTTT. It codes for CASSLAEVGNTEAFF. The chain uses TRBV7-6 and TRBJ1-1; D ambiguous. The CDR3 consists of 15 residues. With 0 bases removed from V and 1 base from J, the gap between germline ends came to 9 bases. Germline V gene data show CDR1 as SGHVS and CDR2 as FNYEAQ.

V is TRBV4-1 and J is TRBJ1-5; D is unclear. Trimming cost V 0 bases and J 6 bases, with 12 bases left between them. Per germline, CDR1 MGHRA and CDR2 YSYEKL. The CDR3 is 15 amino acids. The CDR3 sequence is CASSQDWGPSQPQHF. CDR3 bases: TGCGCCAGCAGCCAAGACTGGGGTCCCAGTCAGCCCCAGCATTTT.